This T cell receptor (beta chain) emerged from a study of cytomegalovirus exposure and HLA in healthy donors. Findings and limits, study-wide: A previous analysis found most TCR beta V segments productive roughly 87% or roughly 30% of the time. There were several of the most significant clusters that appeared linked to common viral pathogens in a later analysis.

Regarding this clone: The antigen is undetermined.

The V gene lost 0 bases and the J gene lost 6 bases, with 9 bases spanning the gap. CDR3 length: 14 amino acids. Germline V gene data show CDR1 as LNHDA and CDR2 as SQIVND (reference sequence). The PCR contained 60 Vbeta and 13 Jbeta primers. The method was immunoSEQ multiplex PCR; TCRdb's version includes in-frame clones alone and lacks a portion of them. The sample has some 150,000 clones, 65% to 80% seen once. Input material: PBMCs. This TCR was recovered from a man aged 30-40 years in good health and CMV-seronegative. J is TRBJ1-5 and V is TRBV19; maybe TRBD1 (5 bases). In DNA form, the CDR3 reads TGTGCCAGTAGTATAGATCACGGGGGTCAGCCCCAGCATTTT. Translated, it gives CASSIDHGGQPQHF.